This passage covers 16 T cell receptor beta chains from one sample sequenced in a study of blood T cell repertoires in COVID-19. Here immunoSEQ multiplex PCR was the method, and the copy in TCRdb shows in-frame clones only, minus some. The data hold 400,000 or so clones, with 85% to 90% observed a single time. Sequencing was carried out using peripheral blood. All receptors come from a man aged 18 to 30 with COVID-19, enrolled during active disease.

The rearrangement links TRBV6-2 or TRBV6-3 to TRBJ1-1, with a weak D call TRBD1 (6 bases). V was shortened by 5 bases and J by 4 bases, with 14 bases between the two germline ends. The germline CDR1 and CDR2 sequences are MNHEY and SVGEGT. CDR3 length: 14 amino acids. The CDR3 DNA reads as TGTGCCAGCAGTCGGCCAGGACAGCTCACTGAAGCTTTCTTT. It is translated as CASSRPGQLTEAFF.

The V and J genes are TRBV13 and TRBJ2-7, with 9 bases fitting TRBD1. The V gene end was trimmed by 2 bases and the J gene end by 2 bases; junction bases not matched to a gene: 4. The germline V gene encodes CDR1 PRHDT and CDR2 FYEKMQ (reference sequence). The CDR3 loop spans 15 amino acids. The CDR3 is CASSLTGTGPYEQYF. The CDR3 DNA sequence: TGTGCCAGCAGCTTAACCGGGACAGGGCCCTACGAGCAGTACTTC.

J is TRBJ1-5 and V is TRBV5-8; D might be TRBD1 (5 bases). This CDR3 spans 15 amino acids. Germline V gene data show CDR1 as SGHTS and CDR2 as YDEGEE. Between the trimmed V and J ends, which lost 3 bases and 6 bases, there was a span of 16 bases. CDR3 sequence: CASSWGTGESQPQHF. For the CDR3, the DNA is TGTGCCAGCAGCTGGGGAACAGGAGAGAGTCAGCCCCAGCATTTT.

The CDR3 DNA is TGTGCCAGCAAACAGGGGGCATTGAACACTGAAGCTTTCTTT. Translating it yields CASKQGALNTEAFF. The V gene is TRBV19, the J gene TRBJ1-1, with TRBD1 matching 9 bases. The germline V gene encodes CDR1 LNHDA and CDR2 SQIVND (reference sequence). V lost 9 bases and J lost 0; bases outside the gene matches: 5. The CDR3 extends over 14 amino acids.

The rearrangement uses TRBV15 and TRBJ1-5; D is undetermined. Germline-derived CDR1 and CDR2 are LNHNV and YYDKDF (reference sequence). V gave up 5 bases and J gave up 5 bases, with 10 bases separating them. The CDR3 contains 13 residues. In DNA, the CDR3 is TGTGCCACCAGCGCCCGAGTAGATCAGCCCCAGCATTTT. Its protein product is CATSARVDQPQHF.

The V gene is TRBV4-1, the J gene TRBJ2-3; 7 nucleotides agree with TRBD2. This CDR3 spans 16 amino acids. Germline assignment: CDR1 MGHRA and CDR2 YSYEKL. Trimming removed 2 bases from V and 2 bases from J; junction bases left unmatched: 7. CDR3 sequence: CASSQTGGTSTDTQYF. CDR3 sequence (DNA): TGCGCCAGCAGCCAAACCGGGGGGACGTCCACAGATACGCAGTATTTT.

V and J are TRBV11-2 and TRBJ1-2; weak D call: TRBD1 (6 bases). CDR1 and CDR2 (germline): SGHAT, FQNNGV. Trimming removed 3 bases at V and 4 bases at J, with 12 bases between. The CDR3 length is 14 residues. CDR3 sequence reads: CASSLARGGYGYTF. CDR3 nucleotide sequence: TGTGCCAGCAGCTTGGCCAGGGGCGGCTATGGCTACACCTTC.

The chain employs TRBV11-2 and TRBJ1-6; D unclear. CDR1 SGHAT and CDR2 FQNNGV come from the germline V gene. V gave up 6 bases and J gave up 10 bases, with 22 bases separating them. The CDR3 runs 16 residues. The CDR3 DNA is TGTGCCAGCAGATACTCAGGACGGGGAAGTAACTCACCCCTCCACTTT. Translating gives CASRYSGRGSNSPLHF. Supplemented by reference TRBV11-2 and TRBJ1-6, the full variable domain reads EAGVAQSPRYKIIEKRQSVAFWCNPISGHATLYWYQQILGQGPKLLIQFQNNGVVDDSQLPKDRFSAERLKGVDSTLKIQPAKLEDSAVYLCASRYSGRGSNSPLHFGNGTRLTVT.

With regard to this clone: Different DNA sequences within this sample yield the same CDR3. The J gene is TRBJ1-1, the V gene TRBV11-2, with D maybe TRBD1 (5 bases). The germline gives CDR1 SGHAT, CDR2 FQNNGV. The CDR3 covers 13 residues. V shed 2 bases and J shed 5 bases, with 9 bases lying between them. This CDR3 is CASSLTGGTEAFF. The CDR3 DNA reads TGTGCCAGCAGCTTAACAGGTGGGACTGAAGCTTTCTTT.

CDR3 sequence reads: CSVEVRRGGLDTQYF. For the CDR3, the DNA is TGCAGCGTTGAAGTTCGGCGGGGGGGCCTAGATACGCAGTATTTT. The genes are TRBV29-1 and TRBJ2-3, with 9 positions matching TRBD2. The CDR3 is 15 residues long. The germline gives CDR1 SQVTM, CDR2 ANQGSEA. V gave up 1 base and J gave up 5 bases; unmatched junction bases: 7.

The chain uses TRBV7-9 and TRBJ1-1, with D hard to call. The CDR3 runs to 15 residues. V was clipped by 1 base and J by 0 bases, with 9 bases between them. CDR1 and CDR2 (germline): SEHNR, FQNEAQ (reference sequence). The CDR3 DNA is TGTGCCAGCAGCTTAGACCCGGTGATGAACACTGAAGCTTTCTTT. Protein sequence: CASSLDPVMNTEAFF.

This chain connects TRBV6-5 to TRBJ1-1, with D maybe TRBD1 (6 bases). The germline V gene encodes CDR1 MNHEY and CDR2 SVGAGI. The CDR3 is 13 amino acids. Trimming took 2 bases from V and 10 from J, leaving 14 bases between them. The CDR3 is CASSYTRGQGAFF. As DNA, the CDR3 is TGTGCCAGCAGTTACACGAGGGGACAAGGAGCTTTCTTT.

This chain connects TRBV3-1 (or the pseudogene TRBV3-2) to TRBJ2-5; TRBD2 aligns across 12 bases. J was trimmed by 2 bases and V by 10 bases; bases with no gene match: 11. The germline V gene encodes CDR1 LGHDT and CDR2 YNNKEL (reference sequence). This CDR3 region has 16 residues. This chain's CDR3 is CATGTSGLPSQETQYF. In DNA, the CDR3 is TGTGCCACAGGGACTAGCGGGCTTCCTTCTCAAGAGACCCAGTACTTC.

This clone was seen a single time. The chain joins TRBV3-1 (or the pseudogene TRBV3-2) to TRBJ2-1; 12 nucleotides align to TRBD2. This CDR3 has 20 amino acids. The germline V gene encodes CDR1 LGHDT and CDR2 YNNKEL (reference sequence). V gave up 5 bases and J gave up 0 bases; unmatched junction bases: 14. The CDR3 reads CASSLFGLAGIGRSYNEQFF. The CDR3 DNA follows: TGTGCCAGCAGCTTGTTTGGACTAGCGGGAATTGGCCGCTCCTACAATGAGCAGTTCTTC.

The genes are TRBV6-5 and TRBJ1-2, with 7 bases identical to TRBD1. V gave up 3 bases and J gave up 6 bases; unmatched junction bases: 7. The CDR3 covers 14 residues. Germline V lookup: CDR1 MNHEY, CDR2 SVGAGI. CDR3 loop: CASSYLPQGNGYTF. The CDR3 DNA reads TGTGCCAGCAGTTATCTCCCACAGGGGAATGGCTACACCTTC.

The chain employs TRBV27 and TRBJ2-7; D remains ambiguous. V was pared by 4 bases and J by 3 bases, with 10 bases between. CDR1 and CDR2 from the germline V gene are MNHEY and SMNVEV (reference sequence). The CDR3 sequence is 13 residues long. The CDR3 sequence is CASSYRSSYEQYF. In DNA form, the CDR3 reads TGTGCCAGCAGTTACAGATCGAGCTACGAGCAGTACTTC.